The T cell receptor beta chain described here comes from a study of early T cells in non-severe SARS-CoV-2 infection. TCRdb re-derived calls from the 5' RACE reads in MiXCR, one entry per CDR3 protein. The sample holds around 89,000 distinct CDR3 sequences, roughly 15% seen once. Germline V gives CDR1 SGHRS, CDR2 YFSETQ. With 2 bases removed from V and 0 bases from J, the gap between germline ends came to 18 bases. This CDR3 is 18 amino acids long. In this sample, this clonotype turned up a few times. This sequence joins TRBV5-1 and TRBJ2-1, with D maybe TRBD1 (5 bases). The sequence derives from an adult who was a healthcare worker with PCR-confirmed SARS-CoV-2 infection or an uninfected control (not recorded which). The sample taken for sequencing was whole blood. The CDR3 spells CASSFTPTTVSSYNEQFF. The CDR3 bases are TGCGCCAGCAGCTTTACCCCGACGACAGTCAGCTCCTACAATGAGCAGTTCTTC.